This is a list of T cell receptor beta chains from one sample in a study of radiation and T cells in renal cell carcinoma. TCRdb's copy holds only in-frame clones and misses some; the assay was immunoSEQ multiplex PCR. Of about 130,000 clones listed, roughly four fifths are singletons. The source was blood, collected from a patient whose treatment included radiotherapy and nephrectomy. All receptors derive from an older woman with renal cell carcinoma. CDR3s include the opening cysteine and the closing phenylalanine or tryptophan. The D gene is left open where the match is weak. Not all rows give a size; the values are once, few, many and, for expanded clones, a class.

abundance	v_gene	d_gene	j_gene	CDR3aa	CDR3nt
NA	TRBV30	TRBD2	TRBJ2-7	CAWGLAGADEQYF	TGTGCCTGGGGACTAGCGGGAGCGGACGAGCAGTACTTC
NA	TRBV9	NA	TRBJ2-1	CASSVEATRSHEQFF	TGTGCCAGCAGCGTAGAGGCGACTAGGTCTCATGAGCAGTTCTTC
NA	TRBV7-9	NA	TRBJ2-7	CASSLGAGGTIKNEQYF	TGTGCCAGCTCATTGGGGGCAGGGGGGACGATAAAGAACGAGCAGTACTTC
NA	TRBV4-1	NA	TRBJ2-3	CASSQVRAVTDTQYF	TGCGCCAGCAGCCAAGTTCGGGCCGTCACAGATACGCAGTATTTT
NA	TRBV5-4	NA	TRBJ2-2	CASSLRTDGELFF	TGTGCCAGCAGCTTGAGAACGGACGGGGAGCTGTTTTTT
once	TRBV9	NA	TRBJ2-5	CASSPPPTGFGETQYF	TGTGCCAGCAGCCCACCGCCTACAGGGTTCGGGGAGACCCAGTACTTC
NA	TRBV9	TRBD1	TRBJ2-7	CASSVEYGTGVHEQYF	TGTGCCAGCAGCGTAGAGTACGGGACAGGGGTCCACGAGCAGTACTTC
NA	TRBV9	NA	TRBJ1-1	CASSVGEDNGAFF	TGTGCCAGCAGCGTAGGAGAGGACAACGGAGCTTTCTTT
few	TRBV19	NA	TRBJ1-1	CASSIDDLMNTEAFF	TGTGCCAGTAGTATTGACGACCTCATGAACACTGAAGCTTTCTTT
NA	TRBV6-1	TRBD1	TRBJ1-5	CASTLGQGSGQPQHF	TGTGCCAGCACCCTGGGACAGGGAAGCGGTCAGCCCCAGCATTTT
NA	TRBV15	TRBD1	TRBJ2-1	CATSRYPGQGSYNEQFF	TGTGCCACCAGCAGATACCCAGGACAGGGATCCTACAATGAGCAGTTCTTC
NA	TRBV6-1	TRBD1	TRBJ1-5	CASSERGQVFGQPQHF	TGTGCCAGCAGTGAAAGGGGACAGGTCTTCGGGCAGCCCCAGCATTTT
few	TRBV9	NA	TRBJ2-2	CASSVTGNTGELFF	TGTGCCAGCAGCGTAACAGGTAACACCGGGGAGCTGTTTTTT
NA	TRBV10-3	TRBD2	TRBJ2-5	CAISESSGGETQYF	TGTGCCATCAGTGAATCTAGCGGAGGAGAGACCCAGTACTTC
NA	TRBV30	NA	TRBJ1-2	CACLQRANYGYTF	TGTGCCTGCCTGCAGAGAGCTAACTATGGCTACACCTTC
NA	TRBV7-2	TRBD2	TRBJ2-7	CASSLIAGAFNEQYF	TGTGCCAGCAGCTTAATAGCGGGCGCTTTCAACGAGCAGTACTTC
NA	TRBV30	TRBD2	TRBJ2-3	CAWAPLPGGDTQYF	TGTGCCTGGGCCCCACTTCCGGGAGGAGATACGCAGTATTTT
NA	TRBV4-2	TRBD1	TRBJ2-3	CASSQGRIGTGVPDTQYF	TGTGCCAGCAGCCAAGGAAGAATTGGGACAGGGGTGCCAGATACGCAGTATTTT
NA	TRBV10-3	TRBD1	TRBJ2-2	CAITKGQIGTGELFF	TGTGCCATCACCAAGGGACAGATTGGCACCGGGGAGCTGTTTTTT
NA	TRBV5-1	NA	TRBJ1-2	CASSWGPTGTRGYTF	TGCGCCAGCAGCTGGGGTCCCACAGGGACCCGCGGCTACACCTTC
NA	TRBV7-6	NA	TRBJ2-5	CASSPRGETQYF	TGTGCCAGCAGCCCACGTGGGGAGACCCAGTACTTC
NA	TRBV7-9	TRBD1	TRBJ1-2	CASSLAEVGTGRIYGYTF	TGTGCCAGCAGCTTAGCGGAGGTAGGGACAGGGCGCATCTATGGCTACACCTTC
NA	TRBV18	NA	TRBJ2-3	CASSPPRTAPSTDTQYF	TGTGCCAGCTCACCACCGAGGACAGCGCCAAGCACAGATACGCAGTATTTT
once	TRBV21-1	NA	TRBJ1-5	CASSKSRAGGWWVSNQPQHF	TGTGCCAGCAGCAAATCTAGGGCAGGGGGATGGTGGGTGAGCAATCAGCCCCAGCATTTT
NA	TRBV5-4	NA	TRBJ1-1	CASSLVGQGKRRTEAFF	TGTGCCAGCAGCTTAGTCGGGCAGGGGAAAAGACGGACTGAAGCTTTCTTT
NA	TRBV11-3	NA	TRBJ2-3	CASSLGTATDTQYF	TGTGCCAGCAGCTTGGGCACAGCCACAGATACGCAGTATTTT
NA	TRBV21-1	NA	TRBJ2-7	CASSKERNEQYF	TGTGCCAGCAGCAAAGAGAGGAACGAGCAGTACTTC
NA	TRBV10-3	TRBD2	TRBJ2-1	CAATTSGGYNEQFF	TGTGCCGCCACCACTAGCGGGGGGTACAATGAGCAGTTCTTC
NA	TRBV6-5	NA	TRBJ2-5	CASSRRDGQETQYF	TGTGCCAGCAGCCGGCGGGACGGCCAAGAGACCCAGTACTTC
many	TRBV2	NA	TRBJ1-5	CASSGSNQPQHF	TGTGCCAGCAGTGGAAGCAATCAGCCCCAGCATTTT
NA	TRBV7-3	NA	TRBJ2-3	CASSLSGGRVTDTQYF	TGTGCCAGCAGCTTAAGTGGTGGCAGGGTTACAGATACGCAGTATTTT
NA	TRBV5-1	TRBD2	TRBJ2-2	CASGGTRGTGELFF	TGCGCCAGCGGCGGGACTAGGGGGACCGGGGAGCTGTTTTTT
NA	TRBV19	NA	TRBJ1-3	CASSNLLWGTGNTIYF	TGTGCCAGTAGCAATCTTCTTTGGGGTACTGGAAACACCATATATTTT
NA	TRBV6-6	TRBD1	TRBJ2-7	CASRFGQGEVYEQYF	TGTGCCAGCAGATTTGGACAGGGGGAAGTCTACGAGCAGTACTTC
NA	TRBV9	NA	TRBJ2-1	CASSVGQRSSYNEQFF	TGTGCCAGCAGCGTAGGGCAGCGGAGCTCCTACAATGAGCAGTTCTTC
NA	TRBV28	NA	TRBJ1-2	CASGLKTYGYTF	TGTGCCAGCGGGCTGAAGACCTATGGCTACACCTTC
NA	TRBV2	TRBD1	TRBJ1-3	CASSEGQGTGNTIYF	TGTGCCAGCAGTGAGGGACAGGGTACTGGAAACACCATATATTTT
few	TRBV7-9	NA	TRBJ1-3	CASSSDERNTIYF	TGTGCCAGCAGCTCTGACGAGAGAAACACCATATATTTT
NA	TRBV30	TRBD1	TRBJ2-7	CAWSPGYSGGSDEQYF	TGTGCCTGGAGTCCTGGCTATTCAGGGGGATCGGACGAGCAGTACTTC
NA	TRBV29-1	TRBD1	TRBJ2-7	CSVDLGPGTGSYEQYF	TGCAGCGTTGACCTAGGTCCCGGGACAGGTTCCTACGAGCAGTACTTC
NA	TRBV9	TRBD2	TRBJ2-2	CASTQTSGNTGELFF	TGTGCCAGCACCCAGACTAGCGGGAACACCGGGGAGCTGTTTTTT